One sample yielded the 32 T cell receptor beta chains listed below, sequenced in a study of T cells after yellow fever vaccination. TCRdb ran MiXCR on the 5' RACE reads and lists one entry per CDR3 protein. The sample lists about 320,000 distinct CDR3 sequences, about 11% occurring once. The material sequenced was CD4+ T cells sorted from PBMCs, taken 45 days after the yellow fever booster vaccination. Receptors were obtained from a young man who received the YFV17D yellow fever vaccine.

This clonotype has just one count. The rearrangement links TRBV20-1 to TRBJ2-3; no clear D. Trimming took off 6 bases at V and 4 bases at J, with 14 bases between the two ends. This CDR3 is 13 amino acids long. Germline V lookup: CDR1 DFQATT, CDR2 SNEGSKA (reference sequence). DNA for the CDR3: TGCAGTGCCGGGCGTGCGCCCCCAGATACGCAGTATTTT. It yields the protein CSAGRAPPDTQYF.

This clonotype was seen repeatedly, ten times or more. This sequence joins TRBV18 and TRBJ1-3, with D tentatively TRBD1 (6 bases). The CDR3 is 15 amino acids. V lost 4 bases and J lost 0, with 10 bases in between. The germline CDR1 and CDR2 sequences are KGHSH and LQKENI. The CDR3 region is CASSLTGPSGNTIYF. The CDR3 nucleotides are TGTGCCAGCTCACTGACAGGTCCCTCTGGAAACACCATATATTTT.

This clonotype was picked up a small number of times. CDR3 sequence: CSVEAGENQPQHF. The DNA of the CDR3 is TGCAGCGTTGAGGCGGGAGAAAATCAGCCCCAGCATTTT. V and J are TRBV29-1 and TRBJ1-5, with D unresolved. V was pared by 3 bases and J by 4 bases, with 10 bases between. CDR1 is SQVTM, CDR2 ANQGSEA, per germline. The CDR3 length is 13 residues.

At least ten counts were recorded for this clonotype. The V gene is TRBV6-1, the J gene TRBJ2-7; 8 bases fit TRBD1. Germline CDR1 and CDR2: MNHNS and SASEGT. The CDR3 contains 13 residues. The J segment lost 6 bases and the V segment lost 7 bases, leaving 8 bases of the junction unmatched. CDR3 bases: TGTGCCAGCAAACCGGGACAGGCCCTCGAGCAGTACTTC. It yields the protein CASKPGQALEQYF.

This clonotype has only a few counts. The chain couples TRBV10-3 to TRBJ1-2, with TRBD1 matching 8 bases. This CDR3 is 15 amino acids long. CDR1 and CDR2 from the germline V gene are ENHRY and SYGVKD. Trimming cost V 0 bases and J 8 bases; bases outside gene matches: 8. CDR3 sequence reads: CAISESSTGGAGYTF. The CDR3 DNA sequence: TGTGCCATCAGTGAGTCGTCCACAGGGGGAGCGGGCTACACCTTC.

This clonotype was seen more than once but under ten times. The chain uses TRBV7-8 and TRBJ1-1; 8 nucleotides match TRBD1. The CDR3 is made up of 15 amino acids. Germline trimming cut 0 bases from V and 4 bases from J; bases unmatched to any gene: 4. Germline CDR1 and CDR2: SGHVS and FQNEAQ. The CDR3 loop is CASSLARQGSTEAFF. Written as DNA, the CDR3 is TGTGCCAGCAGCTTAGCGCGACAGGGGAGCACTGAAGCTTTCTTT.

CDR3 sequence: CAISRTERDTQYF. CDR3 nucleotide sequence: TGTGCCATCAGCCGGACAGAACGGGATACGCAGTATTTT. The chain recombines TRBV10-3 with TRBJ2-3; tentatively, D is TRBD1 (6 bases). Trimming shortened V by 6 bases and J by 6 bases, and 13 bases separated the two germline ends. There are 13 residues in the CDR3. Per germline, CDR1 ENHRY and CDR2 SYGVKD.

The table lists this clonotype with a few counts. This chain connects TRBV18 to TRBJ2-1; 10 nucleotides match TRBD2. Germline V gene sequence: CDR1 KGHSH, CDR2 LQKENI. Trimming took 6 bases from V and 5 from J; bases not matched to a gene: 7. CDR3 length equals 15 residues. As DNA, the CDR3 is TGTGCCAGCTCCCTAGGACTAGCGGAGAACAATGAGCAGTTCTTC. Amino acid sequence: CASSLGLAENNEQFF.

This clonotype was seen a few times. A much larger clone differs by one base, so this may be a read error. The J gene is TRBJ2-2, the V gene TRBV10-1, with TRBD1 identical over 11 bases. V was pared by 4 bases and J by 7 bases, with 2 bases of the junction left unmatched. Germline CDR1 is WNHNN and CDR2 is SYGVQD (reference sequence). The CDR3 length is 14 residues. CDR3 sequence: CASSGTGGSGELFF. The CDR3 nucleotides are TGCGCCAGCAGTGGGACAGGGGGCAGCGGGGAGCTGTTTTTT.

The table lists this clonotype with a few counts. V is TRBV4-2 and J is TRBJ1-2; D uncertain. The CDR3 totals 14 residues. The germline V and J ends were trimmed by 0 bases and 4 bases, with 9 bases remaining between them. Germline V gene sequence: CDR1 LGHNA, CDR2 YNFKEQ. CDR3 coding DNA: TGTGCCAGCAGCCAAGATCCGTTCCCCTATGGCTACACCTTC. This translates into CASSQDPFPYGYTF.

The sample holds a few counts of this clonotype. This sequence joins TRBV20-1 and TRBJ2-3; the match to TRBD2 covers 9 bases. The CDR3 sequence is 15 residues long. J gave up 5 bases and V 0 bases, and 6 bases lay outside the gene matches. Germline V lookup: CDR1 DFQATT, CDR2 SNEGSKA (reference sequence). The CDR3 is CSARDASTSGDTQYF. For the CDR3, the DNA is TGCAGTGCTAGAGACGCCTCGACTAGCGGAGATACGCAGTATTTT.

This clonotype has at least ten counts. J is TRBJ2-2 and V is TRBV5-1; tentative D call: TRBD2 (5 bases). This CDR3 comprises 15 residues. CDR1 is SGHRS and CDR2 is YFSETQ in the germline V gene. The germline V and J ends were trimmed by 2 bases and 1 base, with 9 bases remaining between them. The CDR3 DNA follows: TGCGCCAGCAGCTTAATCGAGGGGAACACCGGGGAGCTGTTTTTT. This codes for CASSLIEGNTGELFF. Using reference TRBV5-1 and TRBJ2-2 for the parts outside the CDR3, the full variable domain is KAGVTQTPRYLIKTRGQQVTLSCSPISGHRSVSWYQQTPGQGLQFLFEYFSETQRNKGNFPGRFSGRQFSNSRSEMNVSTLELGDSALYLCASSLIEGNTGELFFGEGSRLTVL.

The chain couples TRBV3-1 to TRBJ2-3, with D perhaps TRBD1 or TRBD2 (5 bases each). V shed 4 bases and J shed 4 bases, with 15 bases lying between them. Per the germline V gene, CDR1 is LGHDT and CDR2 is YNNKEL (reference sequence). CDR3 size: 15 residues. CDR3 DNA sequence: TGTGCCAGCAGCCCGATGGGCCGGGGCCCAGATACGCAGTATTTT. Residues: CASSPMGRGPDTQYF.

The chain uses TRBV6-2 or TRBV6-3 and TRBJ2-7, with 8 bases matching TRBD1. Germline values: CDR1 MNHEY, CDR2 SVGEGT. The CDR3 length is 16 residues. J lost 4 bases, V lost 2 bases, and 10 bases had no gene match. CDR3 protein: CASSYRQDRATYEQYF. CDR3 nucleotide sequence: TGTGCCAGCAGTTACCGTCAGGACAGGGCTACTTACGAGCAGTACTTC.

V gene TRBV5-1 combines with J gene TRBJ1-1; no reliable D call. The germline CDR1 and CDR2 sequences are SGHRS and YFSETQ. The V gene lost 3 bases and the J gene lost 5 bases, with 14 bases spanning the gap. This CDR3 has 14 residues. As DNA, the CDR3 is TGCGCCAGCAGCTCCCGGGCCGGCGAGACTGAAGCTTTCTTT. The encoded protein is CASSSRAGETEAFF.

J is TRBJ1-1 and V is TRBV29-1; TRBD1 matches at 8 bases. The length of the CDR3 is 15 residues. The germline CDR1 and CDR2 sequences are SQVTM and ANQGSEA. The J segment lost 2 bases and the V segment lost 7 bases, leaving 12 bases of the junction unmatched. The CDR3 spells CSGFGGQGANTEAFF. The CDR3 bases are TGCAGCGGTTTCGGTGGACAGGGCGCTAACACTGAAGCTTTCTTT.

This clonotype was recorded a few times. The rearrangement uses TRBV3-1 and TRBJ1-5; 7 nucleotides agree with TRBD1. This CDR3 is built from 12 residues. Germline trimming cut 3 bases from V and 11 bases from J; bases unmatched to any gene: 4. Per the germline V gene, CDR1 is LGHDT and CDR2 is YNNKEL (reference sequence). CDR3 DNA: TGTGCCAGCAGCCATCGGCAGGGGGCCCAGCATTTT. Protein sequence: CASSHRQGAQHF.

J is TRBJ2-2 and V is TRBV7-2; D perhaps matches TRBD1 (6 bases). Trimming removed 4 bases at V and 8 bases at J, with 14 bases between. CDR1 and CDR2 (germline): SGHTA, FQGNSA. The CDR3 is 14 amino acids. In nucleotides, the CDR3 is TGTGCCAGCAGCTGGGACACTACCAAAGGGGAGCTGTTTTTT. Its protein product is CASSWDTTKGELFF. Drawing the rest from reference TRBV7-2 and TRBJ2-2, the complete variable domain is GAGVSQSPSNKVTEKGKDVELRCDPISGHTALYWYRQSLGQGLEFLIYFQGNSAPDKSGLPSDRFSAERTGGSVSTLTIQRTQQEDSAVYLCASSWDTTKGELFFGEGSRLTVL.

This rearrangement joins TRBV5-8 to TRBJ2-2; D is uncertain. The CDR3 covers 13 residues. Per germline, CDR1 SGHTS and CDR2 YDEGEE. Trimming cost V 2 bases and J 7 bases, with 9 bases left between them. The CDR3 region has the DNA TGTGCCAGCAGCTTTATTCTAGACGGGGAGCTGTTTTTT. This gives the protein CASSFILDGELFF. Full variable domain (outside the CDR3, taken from reference TRBV5-8 and TRBJ2-2): EAGVTQSPTHLIKTRGQQATLRCSPISGHTSVYWYQQALGLGLQFLLWYDEGEERNRGNFPPRFSGRQFPNYSSELNVNALELEDSALYLCASSFILDGELFFGEGSRLTVL.

This clonotype came up many times. As DNA, the CDR3 is TGCAGCGCTACAGGGGATAGCAATCAGCCCCAGCATTTT. As protein: CSATGDSNQPQHF. The gene calls are TRBV29-1 and TRBJ1-5; 7 bases align to TRBD1. The CDR3 extends over 13 amino acids. Unmatched junction bases numbered 3, after V lost 7 bases and J lost 0 bases. Germline-derived CDR1 and CDR2 are SQVTM and ANQGSEA.

This clonotype was counted ten times or more. The chain employs TRBV5-1 and TRBJ1-1; D might be TRBD1 (6 bases). The CDR3 is 20 amino acids. Germline assignment: CDR1 SGHRS and CDR2 YFSETQ. Deletions cut 4 bases from V and 1 base from J, with 29 bases between. This chain's CDR3 is CASSGTTPGHVTSANTEAFF. Here the CDR3 DNA reads TGCGCCAGCAGCGGAACAACCCCGGGACATGTCACGTCGGCGAACACTGAAGCTTTCTTT.

This chain connects TRBV2 to TRBJ2-3; 10 nucleotides line up with TRBD2. Germline V gives CDR1 SNHLY, CDR2 FYNNEI. There are 17 residues in the CDR3. Germline trimming cut 2 bases from V and 1 base from J; bases unmatched to any gene: 6. CDR3 in DNA: TGTGCCAGCAGTGAATTCGAAGGACTAGCGGGCACAGATACGCAGTATTTT. It specifies CASSEFEGLAGTDTQYF.

The chain uses TRBV29-1 and TRBJ2-5; the D is unclear. This CDR3 region has 15 residues. Looked up from germline, CDR1 is SQVTM and CDR2 is ANQGSEA. The V gene lost 3 bases and the J gene lost 4 bases, with 18 bases spanning the gap. CDR3 nucleotides: TGCAGCGTTGATCTCGGAGAAGCGACCCCAGAGACCCAGTACTTC. This encodes CSVDLGEATPETQYF. The full variable domain, completed using reference TRBV29-1 and TRBJ2-5, is SAVISQKPSRDICQRGTSLTIQCQVDSQVTMMFWYRQQPGQSLTLIATANQGSEATYESGFVIDKFPISRPNLTFSTLTVSNMSPEDSSIYLCSVDLGEATPETQYFGPGTRLLVL.

The rearrangement links TRBV10-3 to TRBJ2-3; either TRBD1 or TRBD2 may supply D (5 bases each). This CDR3 contains 15 residues. V was clipped by 3 bases and J by 3 bases, with 13 bases between them. The V gene's germline CDR1 is ENHRY and CDR2 SYGVKD. The CDR3 region is CAISDSQGGTDTQYF. In DNA, the CDR3 is TGTGCCATCAGTGACTCCCAGGGCGGGACAGATACGCAGTATTTT.

This clonotype was picked up a small number of times. The chain recombines TRBV4-2 with TRBJ2-7, with D perhaps assigned TRBD1 or TRBD2 (5 bases each). CDR1 LGHNA and CDR2 YNFKEQ come from the germline V gene. This CDR3 has 11 amino acids. The V end was cut by 4 bases, the J end by 7 bases, with 8 bases between. Here the CDR3 reads CASSPWGEQYF. The CDR3 DNA sequence: TGTGCCAGCAGCCCCTGGGGGGAGCAGTACTTC.

This clonotype appeared a few times. The V and J genes are TRBV5-5 and TRBJ2-3; no clear D. The V gene lost 2 bases and the J gene lost 4 bases, with 8 bases spanning the gap. The germline V gene has CDR1 SGHKS and CDR2 YYEKEE (reference sequence). This CDR3 contains 13 residues. CDR3 amino acids: CASSLGWADTQYF. The CDR3 region has the DNA TGTGCCAGCAGCTTAGGATGGGCAGATACGCAGTATTTT.

This clonotype was recorded a few times. The chain has TRBV7-2 and TRBJ2-7; perhaps TRBD1 as D (7 bases). CDR1 and CDR2 from the germline V gene are SGHTA and FQGNSA. The CDR3 totals 14 residues. The V and J ends lost 2 bases and 3 bases respectively, with 11 bases between them. The CDR3: CASSLQGGGYEQYF. The CDR3 bases are TGTGCCAGCAGCTTACAGGGGGGCGGCTACGAGCAGTACTTC.

At least ten counts were recorded for this clonotype. The rearrangement links TRBV4-1 to TRBJ2-2; perhaps TRBD1 as D (6 bases). The CDR3 runs 15 residues. The germline V gene encodes CDR1 MGHRA and CDR2 YSYEKL. The V and J ends lost 1 base and 4 bases respectively, with 10 bases between them. The CDR3 loop reads CASSQVPRGTGELFF. CDR3 in DNA: TGCGCCAGCAGCCAAGTTCCCAGGGGCACCGGGGAGCTGTTTTTT.

The count of this clonotype is one. This rearrangement joins TRBV7-9 to TRBJ1-2; possibly TRBD1 for D (5 bases). This CDR3 spans 16 amino acids. With 4 bases removed from V and 5 bases from J, the gap between germline ends came to 20 bases. CDR1 and CDR2 from the germline V gene are SEHNR and FQNEAQ (reference sequence). The CDR3 nucleotides read TGTGCCAGCAGCTCAAGTAACAGGAGCCTGGGGTATGGCTACACCTTC. Translation gives CASSSSNRSLGYGYTF.

Ten or more counts support this clonotype. The CDR3 is CASSLAPGSAWLLETQYF. CDR3 DNA: TGTGCCAGCAGCTTAGCCCCAGGATCCGCTTGGTTGTTAGAGACCCAGTACTTC. V and J are TRBV7-9 and TRBJ2-5; unclear D gene. The CDR3 has 18 amino acids. V was shortened by 0 bases and J by 4 bases, with 21 bases between the two germline ends. Germline V gene data show CDR1 as SEHNR and CDR2 as FQNEAQ (reference sequence).

This chain links TRBV6-5 with TRBJ2-1; possibly TRBD1 for D (5 bases). V lost 6 bases and J 4 bases, leaving 7 bases between the germline ends. The CDR3 length is 12 residues. Germline V gene sequence: CDR1 MNHEY, CDR2 SVGAGI. In DNA, the CDR3 is TGTGCCAGCAGCTACAGGTACAATGAGCAGTTCTTC. Translating it yields CASSYRYNEQFF.

The V and J genes are TRBV4-3 and TRBJ1-1; perhaps TRBD1 as D (5 bases). Germline V CDR1 and CDR2: LGHNA, YSLEER. This CDR3 region has 12 residues. V gave up 0 bases and J gave up 10 bases, with 9 bases separating them. The CDR3 spells CASSQEQGSAFF. CDR3 in DNA: TGCGCCAGCAGCCAAGAGCAGGGTTCAGCTTTCTTT.